This T cell receptor (beta chain) was observed in a study of PD-1 blockade in classical Hodgkin lymphoma. The overall study: Administration of nivolumab to patients was at 3 mg/kg intravenously every 2 weeks. Whole-study results and caveats: Patients who initiated nivolumab within 1 year of ASCT were excluded. Complete responders started with a diversity level that resembled newly diagnosed patients at baseline. Healthy donors reportedly exceeded newly diagnosed patients in baseline TCR diversity.

Trimming stripped 3 bases from V and 2 bases from J, with 13 bases between. The CDR3 has 16 amino acids. From germline, CDR1 is LGHNT and CDR2 FRNRAP. Stated time point: cycle 4 day 1 (C4D1), after 5 to 7 weeks of nivolumab. Every single patient, without exception, relapsed after autologous stem cell transplantation, and brentuximab vedotin exposure varied. With regard to this clone: Its antigen remains unknown.

Data came from immunoSEQ multiplex PCR; TCRdb stores just in-frame clones and leaves some out. The repertoire has approximately 21,000 clones, roughly 85% of them found once; the top ten carry 10% to 15%. The receptor was derived from a human donor with classical Hodgkin lymphoma. This specimen was peripheral blood mononuclear cells (PBMCs), taken before the fourth cycle of nivolumab. This sequence joins TRBV12-5 and TRBJ2-2; D not certain. CDR3 amino acids: CASGFFVWANTGELFF. CDR3 coding DNA: TGTGCTAGTGGTTTCTTCGTTTGGGCCAACACCGGGGAGCTGTTTTTT.